The rows below give T cell receptor beta chains drawn from one sample of a study of CD8+CD57+ T cells in acquired aplastic anemia. MiXCR was run by TCRdb on the reads, yielding one entry per CDR3 protein. The data show 200,000 to 250,000 distinct CDR3 sequences, 34% seen once. Material: sorted CD4+, CD8+, or CD8+CD57+ T cells (not recorded which) from PBMCs. The receptor source for this set is a human donor in good health, serving as a control. Both conserved end residues are part of each CDR3. A D gene is named only where the DNA matches it firmly. For some rows the clone size is stated as once, few or many, or as a class when expanded; others skip it.

cdr3_aa: CASSLGQVGQPQHF; cdr3_nt: TGTGCCAGCAGCTTGGGACAGGTAGGACAGCCCCAGCATTTT; clone_size: -; v_call: TRBV12-3/TRBV12-4; j_call: TRBJ1-5; d_call: TRBD1
cdr3_aa: CASSIAGGQDTQYF; cdr3_nt: TGTGCCAGCAGCATAGCGGGAGGGCAAGATACGCAGTATTTT; clone_size: -; v_call: TRBV11-1; j_call: TRBJ2-3; d_call: TRBD2
cdr3_aa: CSVEDGPYYEQYF; cdr3_nt: TGCAGCGTTGAAGATGGGCCCTACTACGAGCAGTACTTC; clone_size: -; v_call: TRBV29-1; j_call: TRBJ2-7; d_call: -
cdr3_aa: CASSIRGATEAFF; cdr3_nt: TGTGCCAGTAGTATAAGGGGGGCCACTGAAGCTTTCTTT; clone_size: many; v_call: TRBV19; j_call: TRBJ1-1; d_call: -
cdr3_aa: CASSSTGTSYGYTF; cdr3_nt: TGTGCCAGCTCATCTACCGGGACAAGCTATGGCTACACCTTC; clone_size: few; v_call: TRBV18; j_call: TRBJ1-2; d_call: -
cdr3_aa: CASSMTGSTDTQYF; cdr3_nt: TGTGCCAGTAGTATGACAGGGAGCACAGATACGCAGTATTTT; clone_size: once; v_call: TRBV19; j_call: TRBJ2-3; d_call: TRBD1
cdr3_aa: CASRPDTNTGELFF; cdr3_nt: TGTGCCAGCAGGCCCGACACTAACACCGGGGAGCTGTTTTTT; clone_size: -; v_call: TRBV6-1; j_call: TRBJ2-2; d_call: -
cdr3_aa: CASSPQGSVNSPLHF; cdr3_nt: TGCGCCAGCAGCCCTCAGGGGTCGGTGAATTCACCCCTCCACTTT; clone_size: -; v_call: TRBV5-1; j_call: TRBJ1-6; d_call: -
cdr3_aa: CASSPRTGNYSPLHF; cdr3_nt: TGTGCCAGCAGCCCCCGGACAGGGAATTATTCACCCCTCCACTTT; clone_size: many; v_call: TRBV7-9; j_call: TRBJ1-6; d_call: TRBD1
cdr3_aa: CASSYTIPTEAFF; cdr3_nt: TGTGCCAGCAGCTACACCATCCCGACTGAAGCTTTCTTT; clone_size: many; v_call: TRBV12-3/TRBV12-4; j_call: TRBJ1-1; d_call: -
cdr3_aa: CASSEGTSPLHF; cdr3_nt: TGCGCCAGCAGTGAGGGGACTTCACCCCTCCACTTT; clone_size: -; v_call: TRBV10-1; j_call: TRBJ1-6; d_call: -
cdr3_aa: CASRGQGVAFF; cdr3_nt: TGTGCCAGCAGGGGACAGGGTGTCGCTTTCTTT; clone_size: once; v_call: TRBV2; j_call: TRBJ1-1; d_call: TRBD1
cdr3_aa: CASSYGGTQPQHF; cdr3_nt: TGTGCCAGCAGTTACGGGGGGACTCAGCCCCAGCATTTT; clone_size: few; v_call: TRBV6-5; j_call: TRBJ1-5; d_call: -
cdr3_aa: CASSLTRANMNTEAFF; cdr3_nt: TGTGCCAGCAGCTTGACCCGCGCCAACATGAACACTGAAGCTTTCTTT; clone_size: many; v_call: TRBV5-6; j_call: TRBJ1-1; d_call: -
cdr3_aa: CASSLVPYPQETQYF; cdr3_nt: TGTGCCAGCAGCTTAGTCCCGTACCCTCAAGAGACCCAGTACTTC; clone_size: -; v_call: TRBV7-8; j_call: TRBJ2-5; d_call: -
cdr3_aa: CASSLGRQFGETQYF; cdr3_nt: TGTGCCAGCAGCTTAGGACGCCAATTTGGAGAGACCCAGTACTTC; clone_size: many; v_call: TRBV7-9; j_call: TRBJ2-5; d_call: -
cdr3_aa: CASSIQTTGQGYEQYF; cdr3_nt: TGTGCCAGTAGTATCCAAACAACGGGACAGGGCTACGAGCAGTACTTC; clone_size: many; v_call: TRBV19; j_call: TRBJ2-7; d_call: TRBD1
cdr3_aa: CASSFSGYGANTEAFF; cdr3_nt: TGTGCCAGCAGCTTTTCAGGGTATGGAGCCAACACTGAAGCTTTCTTT; clone_size: -; v_call: TRBV7-2; j_call: TRBJ1-1; d_call: -
cdr3_aa: CAISAGWHNEQFF; cdr3_nt: TGTGCCATCAGTGCGGGTTGGCACAATGAGCAGTTCTTC; clone_size: -; v_call: TRBV10-3; j_call: TRBJ2-1; d_call: -
cdr3_aa: CSVENNPGLKGYTF; cdr3_nt: TGCAGCGTTGAAAACAATCCAGGCCTAAAGGGCTACACCTTC; clone_size: many; v_call: TRBV29-1; j_call: TRBJ1-2; d_call: -
cdr3_aa: CASSPVGQGLGEQFF; cdr3_nt: TGTGCCAGCTCACCGGTGGGACAGGGGTTGGGTGAGCAGTTCTTC; clone_size: few; v_call: TRBV6-1; j_call: TRBJ2-1; d_call: TRBD1
cdr3_aa: CASTPGLAVLGTYEQYF; cdr3_nt: TGCGCCAGCACCCCGGGACTAGCGGTCCTCGGAACCTACGAGCAGTACTTC; clone_size: -; v_call: TRBV5-1; j_call: TRBJ2-7; d_call: TRBD2
cdr3_aa: CSAYGPIITDTQYF; cdr3_nt: TGCAGTGCCTACGGACCGATAATCACAGATACGCAGTATTTT; clone_size: many; v_call: TRBV20-1; j_call: TRBJ2-3; d_call: -
cdr3_aa: CASSYPGTDDSPLHF; cdr3_nt: TGTGCCAGCAGTTACCCTGGGACAGACGATTCACCCCTCCACTTT; clone_size: -; v_call: TRBV6-5; j_call: TRBJ1-6; d_call: TRBD1
cdr3_aa: CASSLGLAGAETQYF; cdr3_nt: TGCGCCAGCAGCTTGGGATTAGCGGGAGCAGAGACCCAGTACTTC; clone_size: many; v_call: TRBV5-1; j_call: TRBJ2-5; d_call: TRBD2
cdr3_aa: CASSPSGDTQYF; cdr3_nt: TGTGCCAGCTCACCAAGTGGAGATACGCAGTATTTT; clone_size: -; v_call: TRBV18; j_call: TRBJ2-3; d_call: -
cdr3_aa: CASSERGQGGTEAFF; cdr3_nt: TGTGCCAGCAGTGAGCGAGGACAGGGAGGAACTGAAGCTTTCTTT; clone_size: many; v_call: TRBV2; j_call: TRBJ1-1; d_call: TRBD1
cdr3_aa: CATSRAALGRETQYF; cdr3_nt: TGTGCCACCAGCAGAGCGGCGTTGGGTCGGGAGACCCAGTACTTC; clone_size: -; v_call: TRBV15; j_call: TRBJ2-5; d_call: -
cdr3_aa: CAWSPGAGIQDTQYF; cdr3_nt: TGTGCCTGGAGTCCAGGGGCCGGGATTCAGGATACGCAGTATTTT; clone_size: few; v_call: TRBV30; j_call: TRBJ2-3; d_call: -
cdr3_aa: CASSYSKARGIHNAQFF; cdr3_nt: TGTGCCAGCAGTTACTCGAAGGCCAGGGGAATTCACAATGCGCAGTTCTTC; clone_size: -; v_call: TRBV6-2/TRBV6-3; j_call: TRBJ2-1; d_call: -
cdr3_aa: CSAFPGVARETQYF; cdr3_nt: TGCAGTGCTTTTCCCGGTGTCGCTCGCGAGACCCAGTACTTC; clone_size: -; v_call: TRBV20-1; j_call: TRBJ2-5; d_call: -
cdr3_aa: CASSLYRLGGWNTEAFF; cdr3_nt: TGTGCCAGCAGCTTATACAGGTTGGGTGGTTGGAACACTGAAGCTTTCTTT; clone_size: many; v_call: TRBV7-9; j_call: TRBJ1-1; d_call: -
cdr3_aa: CASRASGGADTQYF; cdr3_nt: TGTGCCAGCAGGGCTAGCGGGGGGGCGGATACGCAGTATTTT; clone_size: -; v_call: TRBV12-3/TRBV12-4; j_call: TRBJ2-3; d_call: TRBD2
cdr3_aa: CASSLVASGRQEDEQYF; cdr3_nt: TGTGCCAGCAGTTTAGTGGCTAGCGGGAGGCAAGAGGACGAGCAGTACTTC; clone_size: -; v_call: TRBV25-1; j_call: TRBJ2-7; d_call: TRBD2
cdr3_aa: CSAHTGMDTEAFF; cdr3_nt: TGCAGTGCCCACACAGGGATGGACACTGAAGCTTTCTTT; clone_size: few; v_call: TRBV20-1; j_call: TRBJ1-1; d_call: -
cdr3_aa: CASSLDLVQPQHF; cdr3_nt: TGTGCCAGCAGCTTAGATCTGGTACAGCCCCAGCATTTT; clone_size: many; v_call: TRBV11-2; j_call: TRBJ1-5; d_call: -